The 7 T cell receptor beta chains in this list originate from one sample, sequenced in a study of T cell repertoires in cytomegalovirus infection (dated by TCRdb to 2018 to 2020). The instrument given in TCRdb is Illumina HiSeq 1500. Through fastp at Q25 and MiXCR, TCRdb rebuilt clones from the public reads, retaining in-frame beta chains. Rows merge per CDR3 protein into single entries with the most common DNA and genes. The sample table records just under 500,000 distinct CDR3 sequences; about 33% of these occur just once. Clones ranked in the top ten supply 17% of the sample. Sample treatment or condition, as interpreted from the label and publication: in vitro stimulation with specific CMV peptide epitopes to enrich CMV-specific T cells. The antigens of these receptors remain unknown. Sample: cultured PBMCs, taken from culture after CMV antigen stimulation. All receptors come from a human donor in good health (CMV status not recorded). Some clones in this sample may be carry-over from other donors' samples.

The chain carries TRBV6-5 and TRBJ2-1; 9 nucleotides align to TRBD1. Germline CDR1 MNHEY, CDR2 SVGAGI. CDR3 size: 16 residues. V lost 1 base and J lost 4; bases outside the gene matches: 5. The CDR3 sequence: CASSYLGTGLYNEQFF. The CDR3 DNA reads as TGTGCCAGCAGTTACTTAGGGACAGGGTTGTACAATGAGCAGTTCTTC.

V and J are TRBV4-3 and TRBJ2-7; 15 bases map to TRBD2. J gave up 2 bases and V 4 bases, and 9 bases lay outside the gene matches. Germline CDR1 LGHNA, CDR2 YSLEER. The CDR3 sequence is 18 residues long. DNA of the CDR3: TGCGCCAGCAGCCCCGGACTAGCGGGAGGGCATGCCACCTACGAGCAGTACTTC. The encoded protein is CASSPGLAGGHATYEQYF.

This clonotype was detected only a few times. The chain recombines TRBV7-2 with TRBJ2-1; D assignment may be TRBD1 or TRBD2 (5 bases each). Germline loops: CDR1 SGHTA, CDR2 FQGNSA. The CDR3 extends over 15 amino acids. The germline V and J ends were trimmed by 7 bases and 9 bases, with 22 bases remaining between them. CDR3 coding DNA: TGTGCCAGCACCGAGGGGTCCTCAAGGGGATCTGAGCAGTTCTTC. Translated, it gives CASTEGSSRGSEQFF.

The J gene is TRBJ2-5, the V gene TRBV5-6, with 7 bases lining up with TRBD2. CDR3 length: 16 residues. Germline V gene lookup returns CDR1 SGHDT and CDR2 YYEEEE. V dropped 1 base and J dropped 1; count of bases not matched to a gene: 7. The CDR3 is CASSLPAGIVQETQYF. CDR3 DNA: TGTGCCAGCAGCTTGCCAGCGGGGATAGTCCAAGAGACCCAGTACTTC.

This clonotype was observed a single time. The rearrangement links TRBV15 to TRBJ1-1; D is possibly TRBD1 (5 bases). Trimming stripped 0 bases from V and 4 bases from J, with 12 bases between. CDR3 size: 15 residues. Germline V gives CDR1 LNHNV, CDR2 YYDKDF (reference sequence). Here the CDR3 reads CATSRDQGLGTEAFF. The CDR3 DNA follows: TGTGCCACCAGCAGAGATCAGGGTTTGGGCACTGAAGCTTTCTTT.

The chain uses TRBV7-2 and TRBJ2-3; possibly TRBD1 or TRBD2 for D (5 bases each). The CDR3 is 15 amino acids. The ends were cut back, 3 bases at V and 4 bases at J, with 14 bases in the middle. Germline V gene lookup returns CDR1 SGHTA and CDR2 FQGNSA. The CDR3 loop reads CASSLGEWSADTQYF. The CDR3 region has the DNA TGTGCCAGCAGCTTGGGGGAATGGAGCGCAGATACGCAGTATTTT. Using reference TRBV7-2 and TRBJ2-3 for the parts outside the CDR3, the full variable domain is GAGVSQSPSNKVTEKGKDVELRCDPISGHTALYWYRQSLGQGLEFLIYFQGNSAPDKSGLPSDRFSAERTGGSVSTLTIQRTQQEDSAVYLCASSLGEWSADTQYFGPGTRLTVL.

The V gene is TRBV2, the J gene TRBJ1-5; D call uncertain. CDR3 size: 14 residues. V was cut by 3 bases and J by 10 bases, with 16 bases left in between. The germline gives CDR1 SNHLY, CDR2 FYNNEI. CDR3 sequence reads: CASSDMSDRSPQHF. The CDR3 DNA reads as TGTGCCAGCAGTGATATGTCAGACCGGAGTCCCCAGCATTTT. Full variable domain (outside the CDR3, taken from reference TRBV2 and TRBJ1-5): EPEVTQTPSHQVTQMGQEVILRCVPISNHLYFYWYRQILGQKVEFLVSFYNNEISEKSEIFDDQFSVERPDGSNFTLKIRSTKLEDSAMYFCASSDMSDRSPQHFGDGTRLSIL.